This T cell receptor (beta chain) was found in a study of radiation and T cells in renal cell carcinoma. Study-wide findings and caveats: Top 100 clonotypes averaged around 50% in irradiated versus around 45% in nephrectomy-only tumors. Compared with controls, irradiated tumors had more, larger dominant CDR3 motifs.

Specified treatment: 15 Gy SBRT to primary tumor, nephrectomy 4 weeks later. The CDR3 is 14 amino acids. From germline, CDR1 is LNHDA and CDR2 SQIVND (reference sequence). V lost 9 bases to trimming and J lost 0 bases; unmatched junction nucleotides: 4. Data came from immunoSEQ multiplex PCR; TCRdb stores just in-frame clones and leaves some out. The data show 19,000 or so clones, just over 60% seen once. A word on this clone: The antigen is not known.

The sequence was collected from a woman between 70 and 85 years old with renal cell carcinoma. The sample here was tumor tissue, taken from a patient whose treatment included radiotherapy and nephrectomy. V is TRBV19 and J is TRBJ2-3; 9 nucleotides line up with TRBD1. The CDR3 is CASRDRASTDTQYF. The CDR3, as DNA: TGTGCCAGCCGGGACAGGGCTAGCACAGATACGCAGTATTTT.